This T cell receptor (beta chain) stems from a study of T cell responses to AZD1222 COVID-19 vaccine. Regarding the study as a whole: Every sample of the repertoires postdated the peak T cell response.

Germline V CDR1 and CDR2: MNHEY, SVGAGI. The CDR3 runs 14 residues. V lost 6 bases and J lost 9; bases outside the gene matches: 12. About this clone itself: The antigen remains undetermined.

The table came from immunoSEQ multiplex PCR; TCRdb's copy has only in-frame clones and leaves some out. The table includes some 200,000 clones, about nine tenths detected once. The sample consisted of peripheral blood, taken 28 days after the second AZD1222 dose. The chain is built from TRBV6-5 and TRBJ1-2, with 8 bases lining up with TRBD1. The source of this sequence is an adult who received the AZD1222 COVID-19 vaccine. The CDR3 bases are TGTGCCAGCAGAGAGAGGACAGGGTGGAAACGCTACACCTTC. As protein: CASRERTGWKRYTF.